Each of the 30 T cell receptor beta chains below was sequenced from the same sample in a study of shared clonotypes between healthy human individuals (TCRdb year 2020). To prepare the library, the immunoSEQ multiplex PCR assay was applied. As stored in TCRdb, this immuneACCESS dataset retains in-frame rearrangements with V and J assigned. A fraction of the clones does not appear; measured against another copy, unresolved V genes explain less than half of the discrepancy, and the remainder lacks a known reason. For this sample the table gives about 1.1 million clones, of which around 78% were detected only once. Together, the top ten hold roughly 0.56% of the sample. Material: memory CD4+ T cells from PBMCs. Read against the paper, the sample's cell subset or site label means: CD45RA-negative fraction. These receptors were obtained from a man younger than 35 in good health. Some clones in this sample may be carry-over from other donors' samples.

This rearrangement joins TRBV11-2 to TRBJ2-3; D unresolved. CDR3 length: 15 amino acids. The ends were cut back, 0 bases at V and 2 bases at J, with 9 bases in the middle. Per the germline V gene, CDR1 is SGHAT and CDR2 is FQNNGV. CDR3 nucleotides: TGTGCCAGCAGCTTAGAACAGATATACACAGATACGCAGTATTTT. Its protein is CASSLEQIYTDTQYF.

This clone was counted at least ten times. The chain recombines TRBV29-1 with TRBJ2-1, with 7 bases that match TRBD2. The junction had 15 bases not matched to a gene; V was cut back by 4 bases and J by 9 bases. The CDR3 length is 15 residues. Germline V gene data show CDR1 as SQVTM and CDR2 as ANQGSEA. The CDR3 nucleotides read TGCAGCGTTGTGAGGGTTTCGGGATCGGGAGGTGAGCAGTTCTTC. Translating gives CSVVRVSGSGGEQFF.

The chain carries TRBV5-1 and TRBJ1-1; TRBD1 is a possible D gene (5 bases). CDR1 SGHRS and CDR2 YFSETQ come from the germline V gene. The CDR3 spans 15 residues. Deletions cut 4 bases from V and 0 bases from J, with 13 bases between. The CDR3 DNA sequence: TGCGCCAGCAGCATGAACGGGGGGATGAACACTGAAGCTTTCTTT. This sequence encodes CASSMNGGMNTEAFF.

This chain joins TRBV7-2 and TRBJ2-5; tentative D call: TRBD1 (6 bases). This CDR3 is 14 amino acids long. The germline V and J ends were trimmed by 5 bases and 0 bases, with 10 bases remaining between them. The V gene's germline CDR1 is SGHTA and CDR2 FQGNSA. The CDR3 nucleotides read TGTGCCAGCAGCCGCGGACAGTACCAAGAGACCCAGTACTTC. Its translation is CASSRGQYQETQYF.

J is TRBJ2-1 and V is TRBV4-2; 10 nucleotides agree with TRBD2. The CDR3 totals 17 residues. Germline V CDR1 and CDR2: LGHNA, YNFKEQ. J was trimmed by 2 bases and V by 0 bases; bases with no gene match: 4. CDR3 sequence reads: CASSQDFLAGAYNEQFF. Here the CDR3 DNA reads TGTGCCAGCAGCCAAGATTTTCTAGCGGGAGCCTACAATGAGCAGTTCTTC.

The rearrangement links TRBV5-4 to TRBJ2-1, with unresolved D. V lost 2 bases, J lost 4 bases, and 7 bases lay in between. Germline loops: CDR1 SGHNT, CDR2 YYREEE (reference sequence). This CDR3 comprises 13 residues. DNA of the CDR3: TGTGCCAGCAGCTTCACAGAATACAATGAGCAGTTCTTC. Translation gives CASSFTEYNEQFF.

The chain combines TRBV7-8 with TRBJ2-2, with TRBD2 as a possible D gene (6 bases). This CDR3 has 16 amino acids. From germline, CDR1 is SGHVS and CDR2 FQNEAQ. The ends were cut back, 2 bases at V and 1 base at J, with 11 bases in the middle. In nucleotides, the CDR3 is TGTGCCAGCAGCTTATTGGAGGGCGGGAACACCGGGGAGCTGTTTTTT. This codes for CASSLLEGGNTGELFF.

J is TRBJ1-6 and V is TRBV15; 8 bases align to TRBD1. Trimming cost V 0 bases and J 16 bases; bases outside gene matches: 5. The CDR3 is 13 amino acids. Germline V gene lookup returns CDR1 LNHNV and CDR2 YYDKDF (reference sequence). This CDR3 is CATSRERQGLLHF. As DNA, the CDR3 is TGTGCCACCAGCAGAGAGCGACAGGGGCTTCTCCACTTT.

V gene TRBV15 combines with J gene TRBJ2-1, with 7 bases that match TRBD1. The CDR3 loop spans 17 amino acids. Germline V gene data show CDR1 as LNHNV and CDR2 as YYDKDF (reference sequence). The ends lost 0 bases at V and 3 bases at J; junction bases unmatched: 8. The CDR3 coding sequence is TGTGCCACCAGCAGAGATCTAGGGACAGTTGTCTACAATGAGCAGTTCTTC. Amino acids: CATSRDLGTVVYNEQFF.

About this clone itself: In the same sample, other DNA sequences code for this CDR3. The rearrangement links TRBV6-5 to TRBJ2-6; unclear D gene. V was pared by 1 base and J by 0 bases, with 7 bases between. Germline V gene data show CDR1 as MNHEY and CDR2 as SVGAGI. The CDR3 has 16 amino acids. The CDR3 nucleotides are TGTGCCAGCAGTTACTTAGGAAGCTCTGGGGCCAACGTCCTGACTTTC. Translating it yields CASSYLGSSGANVLTF.

In this sample, this clone turned up a few times. This chain joins TRBV19 and TRBJ2-2; a possible D gene is TRBD1 (6 bases). CDR3 length: 17 residues. Between the trimmed V and J ends, which lost 9 bases and 0 bases, there was a span of 20 bases. Germline values: CDR1 LNHDA, CDR2 SQIVND (reference sequence). The CDR3 region is CASRPYRAHANTGELFF. Here the CDR3 DNA reads TGTGCCAGCCGTCCCTACAGGGCCCATGCGAACACCGGGGAGCTGTTTTTT.

This sequence joins TRBV19 and TRBJ1-1; 10 bases align to TRBD1. This CDR3 contains 17 residues. Germline V gene sequence: CDR1 LNHDA, CDR2 SQIVND (reference sequence). V trimming: 6 bases; J trimming: 4 bases; junction bases outside the gene matches: 14. The CDR3 protein is CASRTLLTGGFGTEAFF. For the CDR3, the DNA is TGTGCCAGTAGAACCCTATTGACAGGGGGCTTTGGCACTGAAGCTTTCTTT.

The chain carries TRBV19 and TRBJ2-1, with D unresolved. This CDR3 has 12 residues. The germline V gene encodes CDR1 LNHDA and CDR2 SQIVND (reference sequence). V dropped 5 bases and J dropped 12 bases, with 14 bases sitting between them. This CDR3 is CASSPRVGVQFF. The CDR3 bases are TGTGCCAGTAGTCCCCGGGTTGGAGTGCAGTTCTTC.

This clone was picked up many times. This chain connects TRBV14 to TRBJ1-1, with D perhaps matching TRBD1 (6 bases). CDR1 SGHDN and CDR2 FVKESK come from the germline V gene. The germline V and J ends were trimmed by 3 bases and 3 bases, with 8 bases remaining between them. CDR3 length equals 13 residues. The CDR3 region has the DNA TGTGCCAGCAGCCAGACAGGCTACACTGAAGCTTTCTTT. Translating it yields CASSQTGYTEAFF.

This clone came up a few times. A much larger clonotype is one base distant, so this may be a read error. The rearrangement joins TRBV28 to TRBJ2-7; a weak D match, TRBD1 (5 bases). V dropped 2 bases and J dropped 0 bases, with 5 bases sitting between them. CDR1 MDHEN and CDR2 SYDVKM come from the germline V gene. The CDR3 is made up of 13 amino acids. In DNA form, the CDR3 reads TGTGCCAGCAGTTTAGACAGCTCCTACGAGCAGTACTTC. Translation: CASSLDSSYEQYF.

This clone came up a few times. The rearrangement uses TRBV7-3 and TRBJ1-1; D may be TRBD1 (5 bases). This CDR3 is 13 amino acids long. The germline V gene encodes CDR1 SGHTA and CDR2 FQGTGA. V was cut by 5 bases and J by 8 bases, with 15 bases left in between. In DNA, the CDR3 is TGTGCCAGCAGCCCGCCGGGGGTGTCGGAAGCTTTCTTT. Protein product: CASSPPGVSEAFF.

The rearrangement uses TRBV13 and TRBJ1-2, with a possible D match to TRBD1 (6 bases). In germline, CDR1 is PRHDT, CDR2 FYEKMQ (reference sequence). The CDR3 covers 13 residues. V lost 6 bases and J lost 4, with 12 bases in between. For the CDR3, the DNA is TGTGCCAGCAGGGCGGGACACTCCTATGGCTACACCTTC. Translated, it gives CASRAGHSYGYTF.

The chain links TRBV27 to TRBJ1-1; no definite D call. Germline V gene data show CDR1 as MNHEY and CDR2 as SMNVEV (reference sequence). CDR3 length equals 13 residues. The V and J ends lost 3 bases and 0 bases respectively, with 5 bases between them. The CDR3, as DNA: TGTGCCAGCAGTTTTTGGATGAACACTGAAGCTTTCTTT. This encodes CASSFWMNTEAFF.

The rearrangement uses TRBV29-1 and TRBJ1-2, with 12 bases lining up with TRBD1. Germline loops: CDR1 SQVTM, CDR2 ANQGSEA. The CDR3 has 14 residues. V shed 4 bases and J 7 bases; nucleotides not matched to a gene: 7. The CDR3 is CSVVWDRGLGGYTF. CDR3 sequence (DNA): TGCAGCGTTGTCTGGGACAGGGGGCTCGGTGGCTACACCTTC.

The rearrangement joins TRBV28 to TRBJ2-5; 12 positions match TRBD2. V lost 3 bases to trimming and J lost 4 bases; unmatched junction nucleotides: 6. The CDR3 is made up of 16 amino acids. Germline assignment: CDR1 MDHEN and CDR2 SYDVKM. CDR3 residues: CASSFLAGGRGETQYF. In DNA form, the CDR3 reads TGTGCCAGCAGTTTTCTAGCGGGAGGGCGGGGAGAGACCCAGTACTTC.

The chain uses TRBV6-5 and TRBJ2-7; tentative D call: TRBD2 (5 bases). Trimming took off 0 bases at V and 5 bases at J, with 11 bases between the two ends. The V gene's germline CDR1 is MNHEY and CDR2 SVGAGI. There are 14 residues in the CDR3. In DNA form, the CDR3 reads TGTGCCAGCAGTTACTCGAAGGCGGGTAACGAGCAGTACTTC. Protein product: CASSYSKAGNEQYF.

The rearrangement joins TRBV4-2 to TRBJ1-1; perhaps TRBD1 as D (5 bases). From germline, CDR1 is LGHNA and CDR2 YNFKEQ. V gave up 4 bases and J gave up 1 base, with 28 bases separating them. This CDR3 comprises 20 residues. The DNA for the CDR3 is TGTGCCAGCAGCCTTCACGGAGGGCAGTTCAGCCCGCAGGGGAACACTGAAGCTTTCTTT. Protein sequence: CASSLHGGQFSPQGNTEAFF.

This clone has only a few counts. This CDR3 is also generated by other DNA sequences in the sample. The CDR3 DNA reads as TGTGCCAGCAGCTTGGACGGTCAGCCCCAGCATTTT. It yields the protein CASSLDGQPQHF. V gene TRBV5-6 combines with J gene TRBJ1-5, with D unclear. CDR3 size: 12 residues. Germline V CDR1 and CDR2: SGHDT, YYEEEE. Trimming cost V 0 bases and J 6 bases, with 4 bases left between them.

This clone was observed a single time. The gene calls are TRBV30 and TRBJ2-3, with TRBD1 matching over 8 bases. This CDR3 spans 14 amino acids. V trimming: 6 bases; J trimming: 0 bases; junction bases outside the gene matches: 5. Germline V gives CDR1 GTSNPN, CDR2 SVGIG (reference sequence). The CDR3: CACDRGTSTDTQYF. The DNA of the CDR3 is TGTGCCTGCGACAGGGGAACTAGCACAGATACGCAGTATTTT.

The chain is built from TRBV18 and TRBJ2-5, with D hard to call. The CDR3 contains 15 residues. The V end lost 3 bases, the J end lost 0 bases, and 11 bases lay between the germline ends. The germline V gene encodes CDR1 KGHSH and CDR2 LQKENI. CDR3 loop: CASSPATNYQETQYF. The CDR3 DNA follows: TGTGCCAGCTCACCGGCGACGAACTACCAAGAGACCCAGTACTTC.

This clone showed up just a few times. This rearrangement joins TRBV28 to TRBJ2-3; unclear D gene. The germline V gene has CDR1 MDHEN and CDR2 SYDVKM. V was pared by 11 bases and J by 0 bases, with 12 bases between. This CDR3 has 13 residues. The CDR3 protein is CAGGATSTDTQYF. CDR3 coding DNA: TGTGCCGGCGGTGCTACGAGCACAGATACGCAGTATTTT.

CDR3 nucleotide sequence: TGTGCCAGTAGTTCTCCCGGGACTGGCGCCTACGAGCAGTACTTC. Its translation: CASSSPGTGAYEQYF. V is TRBV19 and J is TRBJ2-7; the D gene is possibly TRBD2 (6 bases). V lost 5 bases and J 2 bases, leaving 16 bases between the germline ends. The CDR3 is 15 amino acids. The germline CDR1 and CDR2 sequences are LNHDA and SQIVND (reference sequence).

The rearrangement links TRBV6-6 to TRBJ1-1; D gene ambiguous. Trimming removed 0 bases at V and 10 bases at J, with 15 bases between. The CDR3 totals 14 residues. CDR1 is MNHNY and CDR2 is SVGAGI in the germline V gene (reference sequence). The DNA for the CDR3 is TGTGCCAGCAGTTACTCGACCGCGGCCCGGGTAGCTTTCTTT. It translates to CASSYSTAARVAFF.

The chain links TRBV29-1 to TRBJ1-6, with D perhaps TRBD1 (5 bases). The CDR3 contains 14 residues. V was cut by 8 bases and J by 8 bases, with 19 bases left in between. Germline loops: CDR1 SQVTM, CDR2 ANQGSEA. CDR3 region: CSPAKDKRDSPLHF. CDR3 coding DNA: TGCAGCCCCGCCAAGGACAAAAGGGATTCACCCCTCCACTTT.

The sample holds a few counts of this clone. This chain links TRBV29-1 with TRBJ2-3; D perhaps matches TRBD2 (5 bases). The CDR3 spans 12 residues. With 7 bases removed from V and 2 bases from J, the gap between germline ends came to 10 bases. Germline V lookup: CDR1 SQVTM, CDR2 ANQGSEA. CDR3 region: CSAEGHTDTQYF. CDR3 sequence (DNA): TGCAGCGCCGAGGGTCACACAGATACGCAGTATTTT.